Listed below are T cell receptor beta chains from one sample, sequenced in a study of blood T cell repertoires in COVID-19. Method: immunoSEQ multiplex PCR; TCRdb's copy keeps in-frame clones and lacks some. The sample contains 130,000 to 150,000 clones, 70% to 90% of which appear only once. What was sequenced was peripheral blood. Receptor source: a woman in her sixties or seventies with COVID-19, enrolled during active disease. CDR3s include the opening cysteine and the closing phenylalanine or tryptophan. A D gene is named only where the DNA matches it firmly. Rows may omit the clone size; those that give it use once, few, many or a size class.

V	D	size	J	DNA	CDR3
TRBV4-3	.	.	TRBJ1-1	TGCGCCAGCAGCCAAGAAGCGGGGGGAGGTACTGAAGCTTTCTTT	CASSQEAGGGTEAFF
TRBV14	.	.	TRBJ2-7	TGTGCCAGCAGCCAAATGACAGGCCCCTACGAGCAGTACTTC	CASSQMTGPYEQYF
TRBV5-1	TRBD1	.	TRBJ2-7	TGCGCCAGCGGGCAAGGACAGGGGATCTACGAGCAGTACTTC	CASGQGQGIYEQYF
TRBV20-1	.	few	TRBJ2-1	TGCAGTGCTAGTTCGATCTATAAGGGGAACAATGAGCAGTTCTTC	CSASSIYKGNNEQFF
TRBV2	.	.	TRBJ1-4	TGTGCCAGCAGTTCCCGGGATCTTAATGAAAAACTGTTTTTT	CASSSRDLNEKLFF
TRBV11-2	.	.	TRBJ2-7	TGTGCCAGCAGTCTGACGGCGGTCTACGAGCAGTACTTC	CASSLTAVYEQYF
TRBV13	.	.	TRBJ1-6	TGTGCCAGCAGCTTCTCCCGGCCGGCAGGGCTCACACTCCCCACTAATTCACCCCTCCACTTT	CASSFSRPAGLTLPTNSPLHF
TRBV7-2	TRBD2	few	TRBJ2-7	TGTGCCAGCAGCTTAGGCAGCGGGGCCCTCTACGAGCAGTACTTC	CASSLGSGALYEQYF
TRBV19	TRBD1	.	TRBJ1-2	TGTGCCAGTAGTCCGAGGGACAGCCTCTATGGCTACACCTTC	CASSPRDSLYGYTF
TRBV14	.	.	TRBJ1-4	TGTGCCAGCAGCCAAGTACGAGTAACGGATGAAAAACTGTTTTTT	CASSQVRVTDEKLFF
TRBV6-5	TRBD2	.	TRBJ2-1	TGTGCCAGCGGGCGTGTGGCTAGCGGGAATGAGCAGTTCTTC	CASGRVASGNEQFF
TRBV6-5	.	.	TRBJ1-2	TGTGCCAGCAGTTACTCCGGGTCTTCAGCTAACTATGGCTACACCTTC	CASSYSGSSANYGYTF
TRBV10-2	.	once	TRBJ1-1	TGCGCCAGCACAGGGAACACTGAAGCTTTCTTT	CASTGNTEAFF
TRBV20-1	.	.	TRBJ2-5	TGCAGTCCCGACTACCAAGAGACCCAGTACTTC	CSPDYQETQYF
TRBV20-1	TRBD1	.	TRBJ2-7	TGCAGTGCTAGTCCAGGGGGCCCTCACGAGCAGTACTTC	CSASPGGPHEQYF
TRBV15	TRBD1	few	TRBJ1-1	TGTGCCACTGGAACAGGGGGAGTTAACACTGAAGCTTTCTTT	CATGTGGVNTEAFF
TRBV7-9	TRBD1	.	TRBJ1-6	TGTGCCAGCAGCTTCGCCTCCAGGGGGCAAGATAATTCACCCCTCCACTTT	CASSFASRGQDNSPLHF
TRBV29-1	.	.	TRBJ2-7	TGCAGCGTTGGACGAGTGTCGTGGGCCGGTTACGAGCAGTACTTC	CSVGRVSWAGYEQYF
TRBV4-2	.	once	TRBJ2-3	TGTGCCAGCAGCCAAACCCAGGATACGCAGTATTTT	CASSQTQDTQYF
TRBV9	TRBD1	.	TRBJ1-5	TGTGCCAGCAGCGTAGGATTTTGCGGACAGGGGCGCAATCAGCCCCAGCATTTT	CASSVGFCGQGRNQPQHF
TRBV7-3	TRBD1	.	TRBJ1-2	TGTGCCAGCAGTTTGGGACAGGGTGGCGGCTACACCTTC	CASSLGQGGGYTF
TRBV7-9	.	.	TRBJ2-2	TGTGCCAGCAGGCAGGCAACAACGAACACCGGGGAGCTGTTTTTT	CASRQATTNTGELFF
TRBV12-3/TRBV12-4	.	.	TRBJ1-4	TGTGCCACACAGGGTGGAGGTGAAAAACTGTTTTTT	CATQGGGEKLFF
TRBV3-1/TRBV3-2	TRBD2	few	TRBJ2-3	TGTGCCAGCAGCCAAGGCCTAGCGGGGGGCACAGATACGCAGTATTTT	CASSQGLAGGTDTQYF
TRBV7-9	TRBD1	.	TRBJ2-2	TGTGCCAGCAGCCTCCGACAGGGGAACACCGGGGAGCTGTTTTTT	CASSLRQGNTGELFF
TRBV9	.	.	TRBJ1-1	TGTGCCAGCAGCGGCTACGGGGGATTAGATGAAGCTTTCTTT	CASSGYGGLDEAFF
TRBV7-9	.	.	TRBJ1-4	TGTGCCAGCAGCTTCACAGGAGCCTATAATGAAAAACTGTTTTTT	CASSFTGAYNEKLFF
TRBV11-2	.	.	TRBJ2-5	TGTGCCAGCAGCGAAGACAGGTCGTTGGAGACCCAGTACTTC	CASSEDRSLETQYF
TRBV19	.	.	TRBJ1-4	TGTGCCAGTAGTATTTTGGGACACAACCTTTTAGCTGAAAAACTGTTTTTT	CASSILGHNLLAEKLFF
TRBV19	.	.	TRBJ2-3	TGTGCCAGTAGTATTGGGCCCTTGGACACAGATACGCAGTATTTT	CASSIGPLDTDTQYF
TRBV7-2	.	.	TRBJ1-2	TGTGCCAGCAGCTTAGCCCAAATGTACAGGGCCGGCTACACCTTC	CASSLAQMYRAGYTF
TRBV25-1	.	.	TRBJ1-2	TGTGCCAGCAGTGAAATTGAAACTACTAACTATGGCTACACCTTC	CASSEIETTNYGYTF
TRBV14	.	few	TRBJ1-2	TGTGCCAGCAGCCCTAGGCCCAACTATGGCTACACCTTC	CASSPRPNYGYTF
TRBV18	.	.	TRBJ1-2	TGTGCCAGCTCACTCTCGACAGTCAATTATGGCTACACCTTC	CASSLSTVNYGYTF
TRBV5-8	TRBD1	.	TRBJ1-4	TGTGCCACCACCCCAGGGGGTCGCAGTGAAAAACTGTTTTTT	CATTPGGRSEKLFF